These T cell receptor beta chains were read from a single sample in a study of beta chain features in type 1 diabetes. Produced via immunoSEQ multiplex PCR; TCRdb's table is partial and in-frame only. The sample holds over 700,000 clones, roughly 15% seen once. Sequencing input: naive CD4+ T cells from blood. The receptors were gathered from a woman aged 18-35 years in good health. The CDR3 runs from the conserved cysteine through the conserved F or W. A D gene is named only where the DNA matches it firmly. Expanded clones get a size class; other rows say once, few or many, or leave the size out.

TRBJ2-1 TRBV4-3 NA TRBD1 CASSHLGGGRNNEQFF TGCGCCAGCAGCCACCTAGGGGGCGGACGCAACAATGAGCAGTTCTTC
TRBJ2-2 TRBV7-2 few NA CASSPTAGSGELFF TGTGCCAGCAGCCCAACGGCGGGGTCCGGGGAGCTGTTTTTT
TRBJ2-5 TRBV7-2 few NA CASSKEFQETQYF TGTGCCAGCAGCAAGGAGTTCCAAGAGACCCAGTACTTC
TRBJ2-7 TRBV20-1 few NA CSARQGLEQYF TGCAGTGCTAGACAGGGTTTGGAGCAGTACTTC
TRBJ2-2 TRBV28 few TRBD1 CASSFAGTGNTGELFF TGTGCCAGCAGTTTTGCCGGGACAGGGAACACCGGGGAGCTGTTTTTT
TRBJ1-2 TRBV28 NA NA CASSFGAVNYGYTF TGTGCCAGCAGTTTCGGAGCGGTCAACTATGGCTACACCTTC
TRBJ2-1 TRBV7-9 few TRBD2 CASSLPSGMVHEQFF TGTGCCAGCAGCTTGCCCAGCGGGATGGTTCATGAGCAGTTCTTC
TRBJ2-7 TRBV28 NA NA CASSFSAYEQYF TGTGCCAGCAGTTTCAGTGCTTACGAGCAGTACTTC
TRBJ2-5 TRBV28 NA NA CASSPPSGGETQYF TGTGCCAGCAGTCCCCCCTCTGGTGGAGAGACCCAGTACTTC
TRBJ2-1 TRBV28 few TRBD2 CASSGGGSGRDEQFF TGTGCCAGCAGTGGGGGTGGTAGCGGGCGAGATGAGCAGTTCTTC
TRBJ1-1 TRBV29-1 NA NA CSVATGFSEAFF TGCAGCGTAGCGACAGGTTTCTCTGAAGCTTTCTTT
TRBJ2-5 TRBV7-9 NA NA CASSFGAITETQYF TGTGCCAGCAGCTTCGGGGCCATAACCGAGACCCAGTACTTC
TRBJ1-2 TRBV5-4 NA NA CASSFMAGQALNYGYTF TGTGCCAGCAGCTTTATGGCGGGACAAGCCCTGAACTATGGCTACACCTTC
TRBJ2-1 TRBV7-2 few TRBD1 CASSLFGTGASEQFF TGTGCCAGCAGCTTATTCGGGACAGGGGCTAGTGAGCAGTTCTTC
TRBJ2-3 TRBV6-5 few NA CASSISPGTDTQYF TGTGCCAGCAGCATTAGCCCTGGAACAGATACGCAGTATTTT
TRBJ1-2 TRBV5-1 few NA CASRPPGPKWGYTF TGCGCCAGCAGACCCCCGGGACCCAAGTGGGGCTACACCTTC
TRBJ2-4 TRBV27 NA NA CASSTTISGAKNIQYF TGTGCCAGCAGTACCACCATTAGCGGAGCCAAAAACATTCAGTACTTC
TRBJ1-5 TRBV15 NA NA CATSRDLSGIRGQPQHF TGTGCCACCAGCAGAGATCTAAGTGGTATCCGTGGCCAGCCCCAGCATTTT
TRBJ1-4 TRBV25-1 NA NA CASSELQGPAEKLFF TGTGCCAGCAGTGAATTGCAGGGGCCGGCGGAAAAACTGTTTTTT
TRBJ1-3 TRBV7-9 few NA CASSPNTVSGNTIYF TGTGCCAGCAGCCCAAATACAGTCTCTGGAAACACCATATATTTT
TRBJ2-7 TRBV5-1 NA NA CASSLGRPVSGQYF TGCGCCAGCAGCTTGGGGCGCCCGGTGTCAGGGCAGTACTTC
TRBJ2-7 TRBV19 few TRBD2 CARLSGKPHIHYEQYF TGTGCCAGACTGAGCGGGAAACCCCATATCCACTACGAGCAGTACTTC
TRBJ2-7 TRBV7-2 few NA CASSLAGAWDEQYF TGTGCCAGCAGCTTAGCGGGAGCCTGGGACGAGCAGTACTTC
TRBJ1-2 TRBV4-3 NA TRBD1 CASSQDDRGGFGYTF TGCGCCAGCAGCCAAGACGACAGGGGGGGTTTTGGCTACACCTTC